A selection of T cell receptor beta chains follows, all from one sample in a study of cytomegalovirus exposure and HLA in healthy donors. Here immunoSEQ multiplex PCR was the method, and the copy in TCRdb shows in-frame clones only, minus some. The sample records 300,000 to 400,000 clones, 88% being singletons. Sequencing was done on a sample of PBMCs. The source is a man aged 30 to 45 in good health and CMV-seronegative. Each CDR3 is given with its conserved first and last residue. The D gene is left open where the match is weak.

v_call	d_call	j_call	cdr3_aa
TRBV7-9	TRBD2	TRBJ2-1	CASTEAVAGENEQFF
TRBV4-1	.	TRBJ2-3	CASSQVPRSTDTQYF
TRBV5-6	TRBD1	TRBJ1-5	CASSFGTGARQPQHF
TRBV5-1	.	TRBJ2-2	CASSGYRDSGELFF
TRBV9	TRBD1	TRBJ2-2	CASSVETGFTGELFF
TRBV27	TRBD1	TRBJ2-4	CASSLMKGQGQKNIQYF
TRBV6-5	.	TRBJ2-3	CATTDYSTSTDTQYF
TRBV2	.	TRBJ2-1	CASSEGRNAGLYGEQFF
TRBV27	.	TRBJ2-5	CASRTFIGELALETQYF
TRBV4-1	TRBD1	TRBJ2-7	CASSRQDRAEQYF